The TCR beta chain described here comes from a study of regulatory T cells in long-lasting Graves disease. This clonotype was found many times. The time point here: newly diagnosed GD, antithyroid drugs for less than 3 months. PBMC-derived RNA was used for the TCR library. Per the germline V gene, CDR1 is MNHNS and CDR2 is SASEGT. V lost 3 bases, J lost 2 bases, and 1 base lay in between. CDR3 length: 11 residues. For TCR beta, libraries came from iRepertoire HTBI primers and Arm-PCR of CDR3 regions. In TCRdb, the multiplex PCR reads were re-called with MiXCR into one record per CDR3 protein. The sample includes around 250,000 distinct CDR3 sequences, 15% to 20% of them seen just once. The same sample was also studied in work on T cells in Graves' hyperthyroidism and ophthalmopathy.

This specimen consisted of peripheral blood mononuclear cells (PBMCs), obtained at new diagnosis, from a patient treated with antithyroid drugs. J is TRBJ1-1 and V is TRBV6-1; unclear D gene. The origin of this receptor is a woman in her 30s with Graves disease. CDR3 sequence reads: CASSDNTEAFF. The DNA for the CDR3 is TGTGCCAGCAGTGATAACACTGAAGCTTTCTTT.